The text below deals with one T cell receptor (beta chain). Its antigen is not identified. Measured with immunoSEQ multiplex PCR; TCRdb has only the in-frame clones, and not every one. Seen here are roughly 70,000 clones, around 89% observed once, and the top ten hold 11%. The CDR3 is 15 amino acids. The germline V gene encodes CDR1 MNHEY and CDR2 SMNVEV (reference sequence). The V and J ends lost 5 bases and 3 bases, in that order; junction bases with no gene match: 10. The sample originates from a study of OX40 agonist ivuxolimab in advanced cancers. Whole-study results and caveats: CD4+ and CD8+ blood T cells expanded clonally by week 6 at 0.1 to 3.0 mg/kg. Partial responders dosed at 0.1-3.0 mg/kg displayed clonal expansion ranking among the lowest. Average numbers of expanded clones were greater in CD8+ T cells than in CD4+.

The input for sequencing was CD4+ or CD8+ T cells sorted from blood, taken in a trial of the OX40 agonist ivuxolimab. The TCR was taken from an adult with an advanced solid tumor such as melanoma, head and neck, liver or kidney cancer. This chain links TRBV27 with TRBJ2-7; 7 positions agree with TRBD2. CDR3 sequence reads: CASSGTSGGGYEQYF. Here the CDR3 DNA reads TGTGCCAGCAGTGGTACCTCGGGCGGGGGCTACGAGCAGTACTTC.